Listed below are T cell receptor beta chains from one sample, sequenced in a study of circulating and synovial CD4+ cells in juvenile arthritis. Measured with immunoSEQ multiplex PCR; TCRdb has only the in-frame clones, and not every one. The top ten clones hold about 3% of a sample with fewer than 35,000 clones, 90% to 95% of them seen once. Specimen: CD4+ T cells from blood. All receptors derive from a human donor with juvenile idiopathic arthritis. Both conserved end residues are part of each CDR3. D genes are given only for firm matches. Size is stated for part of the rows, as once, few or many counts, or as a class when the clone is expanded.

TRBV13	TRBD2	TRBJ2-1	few	CASSGTSGAYNEQFF	TGTGCCAGCAGCGGGACTAGCGGGGCCTACAATGAGCAGTTCTTC
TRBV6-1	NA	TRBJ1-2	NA	CASSQGTLRYGYTF	TGTGCCAGCAGTCAGGGGACCCTCAGATATGGCTACACCTTC
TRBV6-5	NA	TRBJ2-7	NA	CASSYQKGRPFYEQYF	TGTGCCAGCAGTTATCAGAAGGGGCGTCCCTTCTACGAGCAGTACTTC
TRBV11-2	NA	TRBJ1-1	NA	CASSLGQANTEAFF	TGTGCCAGCAGCTTAGGACAGGCGAACACTGAAGCTTTCTTT
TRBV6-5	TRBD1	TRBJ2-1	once	CASSWGQGPYNEQFF	TGTGCCAGCAGTTGGGGACAGGGACCCTACAATGAGCAGTTCTTC
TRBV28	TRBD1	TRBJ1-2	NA	CASSTGTGIDYTF	TGTGCCAGCAGTACCGGGACAGGGATCGACTACACCTTC
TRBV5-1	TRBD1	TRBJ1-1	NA	CASGLGTGSTEAFF	TGCGCCAGCGGACTCGGGACAGGGTCCACTGAAGCTTTCTTT
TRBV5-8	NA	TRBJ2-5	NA	CASSLDPGRETQYF	TGTGCCAGCAGCTTGGACCCAGGTCGAGAGACCCAGTACTTC
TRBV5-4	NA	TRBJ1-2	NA	CASSGHKGGYGYTF	TGTGCCAGCAGCGGACATAAGGGCGGCTATGGCTACACCTTC
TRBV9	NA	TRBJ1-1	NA	CASSVGHSTNTEAFF	TGTGCCAGCAGCGTCGGACACTCGACGAACACTGAAGCTTTCTTT
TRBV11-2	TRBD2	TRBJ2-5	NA	CASSSLTSGEIKTQYF	TGTGCCAGCAGCTCCCTGACTAGCGGGGAAATAAAGACCCAGTACTTC
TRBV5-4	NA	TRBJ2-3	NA	CASSLRTFGSTDTQYF	TGTGCCAGCAGCTTGCGAACGTTCGGGTCGACCGATACGCAGTATTTT
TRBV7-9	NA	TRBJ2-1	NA	CASSLEQRHEQFF	TGTGCCAGCAGCTTAGAACAGCGGCATGAGCAGTTCTTC
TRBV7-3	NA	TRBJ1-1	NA	CASSLIADTEAFF	TGTGCCAGCAGCCTTATAGCGGACACTGAAGCTTTCTTT
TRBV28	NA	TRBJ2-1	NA	CASSLSGRGEQFF	TGTGCCAGCAGTTTATCCGGCCGGGGTGAGCAGTTCTTC
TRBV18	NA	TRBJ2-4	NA	CASSPLDSLGSKNIQYF	TGTGCCAGCTCACCCCTCGACAGCCTCGGGAGCAAAAACATTCAGTACTTC
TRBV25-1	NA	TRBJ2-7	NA	CASSSTFEVRAYEQYF	TGTGCCAGCAGTTCGACCTTTGAGGTCCGGGCCTACGAGCAGTACTTC
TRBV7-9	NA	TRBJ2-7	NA	CASSSPLARQAIYEQYF	TGTGCCAGCAGCTCGCCCCTCGCCCGGCAGGCCATCTACGAGCAGTACTTC
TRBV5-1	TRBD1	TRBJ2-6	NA	CASSSGGAGANVLTF	TGCGCCAGCAGCTCAGGGGGCGCTGGGGCCAACGTCCTGACTTTC
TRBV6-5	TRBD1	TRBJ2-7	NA	CASSYGRDRGYEQYF	TGTGCCAGCAGTTACGGTCGGGACAGGGGTTACGAGCAGTACTTC
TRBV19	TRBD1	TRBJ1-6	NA	CASSIPQGRSPLHF	TGTGCCAGTAGTATCCCACAGGGGCGCTCACCCCTCCACTTT
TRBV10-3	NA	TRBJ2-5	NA	CAISEGGGGETQYF	TGTGCCATCAGTGAAGGTGGGGGGGGCGAGACCCAGTACTTC
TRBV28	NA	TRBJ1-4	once	CASSLAGLSLRTHEKLFF	TGTGCCAGCAGTTTGGCGGGATTGAGCCTGAGGACCCATGAAAAACTGTTTTTT
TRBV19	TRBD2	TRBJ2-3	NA	CASSGGRAADTQYF	TGTGCCAGTAGCGGGGGGAGGGCCGCAGATACGCAGTATTTT
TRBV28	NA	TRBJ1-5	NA	CASSFIKGQPQHF	TGTGCCAGCAGTTTCATTAAGGGGCAGCCCCAGCATTTT
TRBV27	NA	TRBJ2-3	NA	CASAPERVSTDTQYF	TGTGCCAGCGCCCCTGAGAGGGTTAGCACAGATACGCAGTATTTT
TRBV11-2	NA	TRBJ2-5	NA	CASSPQTRVETQYF	TGTGCCAGCAGCCCACAGACTAGGGTGGAGACCCAGTACTTC
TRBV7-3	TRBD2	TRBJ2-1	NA	CASSRLGIAGANEQFF	TGTGCCAGCAGCCGCTTGGGGATAGCGGGAGCCAATGAGCAGTTCTTC
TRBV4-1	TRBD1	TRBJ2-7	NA	CASSQYDLTGFKAYEQYF	TGCGCCAGCAGCCAGTATGATCTGACAGGGTTTAAGGCCTACGAGCAGTACTTC
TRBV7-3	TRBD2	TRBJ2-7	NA	CASSLMAAGAYEQYF	TGTGCCAGCAGCTTAATGGCAGCGGGGGCCTACGAGCAGTACTTC
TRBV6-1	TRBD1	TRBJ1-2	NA	CASSELPGTANYGYTF	TGTGCCAGCAGTGAACTACCCGGGACAGCTAACTATGGCTACACCTTC
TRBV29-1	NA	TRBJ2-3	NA	CSVSTRLTDTQYF	TGCAGCGTTTCGACTAGATTGACAGATACGCAGTATTTT
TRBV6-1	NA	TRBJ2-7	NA	CATHGAVRAYEQYF	TGTGCCACCCACGGAGCGGTACGTGCCTACGAGCAGTACTTC
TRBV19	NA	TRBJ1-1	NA	CASTKNTEAFF	TGTGCCAGTACCAAGAACACTGAAGCTTTCTTT
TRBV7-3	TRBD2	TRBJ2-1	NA	CASSFGLDNEQFF	TGTGCCAGCAGCTTCGGACTAGACAATGAGCAGTTCTTC
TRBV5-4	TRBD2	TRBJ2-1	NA	CASRGAGTSGSGEQFF	TGTGCCAGCAGAGGGGCCGGGACTAGCGGGTCGGGTGAGCAGTTCTTC
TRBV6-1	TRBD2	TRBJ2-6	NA	CASSETSGVSGANVLTF	TGTGCCAGCAGTGAGACTAGCGGGGTCTCTGGGGCCAACGTCCTGACTTTC
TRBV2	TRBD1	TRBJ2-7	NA	CASGTGGALEQYF	TGTGCCAGCGGGACAGGTGGGGCCCTCGAGCAGTACTTC
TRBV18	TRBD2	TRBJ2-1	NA	CASSSLTGTSGIHEQFF	TGTGCCAGCTCATCCTTAACCGGGACTAGCGGGATCCATGAGCAGTTCTTC
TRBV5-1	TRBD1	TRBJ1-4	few	CASSPGDRGGKLFF	TGCGCCAGCAGCCCCGGGGACAGGGGAGGAAAACTGTTTTTT
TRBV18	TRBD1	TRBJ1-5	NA	CASSPLQGAGLFPQPQHF	TGTGCCAGCTCACCACTTCAGGGGGCTGGTTTATTTCCTCAGCCCCAGCATTTT
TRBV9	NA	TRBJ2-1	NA	CASSGLAKSSYNEQFF	TGTGCCAGCAGCGGGCTAGCGAAGAGCTCCTACAATGAGCAGTTCTTC
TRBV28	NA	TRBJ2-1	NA	CASSFPPDSYNEQFF	TGTGCCAGCAGTTTTCCCCCGGACAGCTACAATGAGCAGTTCTTC
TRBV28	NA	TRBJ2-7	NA	CASSRAPGRGSLGSYEQYF	TGTGCCAGCAGTCGCGCTCCGGGACGGGGGAGCCTCGGCTCCTACGAGCAGTACTTC
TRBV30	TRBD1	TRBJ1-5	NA	CAWSAQGDQPQHF	TGTGCCTGGAGTGCCCAGGGGGATCAGCCCCAGCATTTT
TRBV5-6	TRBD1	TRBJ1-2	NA	CASSRDRGIYGYTF	TGTGCCAGCAGCCGGGACAGGGGTATATATGGCTACACCTTC
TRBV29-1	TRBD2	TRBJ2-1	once	CSVVGGGLAGPESYNEQFF	TGCAGCGTTGTGGGTGGGGGACTAGCGGGTCCGGAGTCCTACAATGAGCAGTTCTTC
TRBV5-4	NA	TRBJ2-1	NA	CASSLGANEQFF	TGTGCCAGCAGCTTGGGAGCCAATGAGCAGTTCTTC
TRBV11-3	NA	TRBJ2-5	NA	CASSLLRGQETQYF	TGTGCCAGCAGCTTACTTCGGGGGCAAGAGACCCAGTACTTC
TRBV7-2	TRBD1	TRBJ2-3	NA	CASSPGTGGAGYTQYF	TGTGCCAGCAGCCCCGGGACAGGGGGCGCGGGTTATACGCAGTATTTT